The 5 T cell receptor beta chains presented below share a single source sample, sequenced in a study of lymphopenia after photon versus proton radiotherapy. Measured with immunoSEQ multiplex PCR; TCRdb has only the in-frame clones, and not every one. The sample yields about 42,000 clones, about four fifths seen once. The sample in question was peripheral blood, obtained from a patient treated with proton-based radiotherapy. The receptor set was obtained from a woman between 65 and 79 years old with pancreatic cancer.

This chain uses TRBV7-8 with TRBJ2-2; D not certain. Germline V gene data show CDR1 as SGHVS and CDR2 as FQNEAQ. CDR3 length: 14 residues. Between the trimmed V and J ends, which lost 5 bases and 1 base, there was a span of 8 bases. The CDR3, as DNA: TGTGCCAGCAGCCCTTATATGAACACCGGGGAGCTGTTTTTT. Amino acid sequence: CASSPYMNTGELFF.

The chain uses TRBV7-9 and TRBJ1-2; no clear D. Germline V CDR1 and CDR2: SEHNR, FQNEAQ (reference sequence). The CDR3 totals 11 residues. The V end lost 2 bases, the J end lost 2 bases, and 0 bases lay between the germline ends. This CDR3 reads CASSLNYGYTF. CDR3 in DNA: TGTGCCAGCAGCTTAAACTATGGCTACACCTTC. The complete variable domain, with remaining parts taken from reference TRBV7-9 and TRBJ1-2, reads DTGVSQNPRHKITKRGQNVTFRCDPISEHNRLYWYRQTLGQGPEFLTYFQNEAQLEKSRLLSDRFSAERPKGSFSTLEIQRTEQGDSAMYLCASSLNYGYTFGSGTRLTVV.

This CDR3 is CASSSTGTSSGELFF. The CDR3 DNA is TGTGCCAGCAGCTCGACCGGGACTAGCTCCGGGGAGCTGTTTTTT. The chain employs TRBV7-3 and TRBJ2-2, with 9 positions matching TRBD2. The junction had 6 bases not matched to a gene; V was cut back by 4 bases and J by 6 bases. Germline V gives CDR1 SGHTA, CDR2 FQGTGA. This CDR3 has 15 residues. The complete variable domain, with remaining parts taken from reference TRBV7-3 and TRBJ2-2, reads GAGVSQTPSNKVTEKGKYVELRCDPISGHTALYWYRQSLGQGPEFLIYFQGTGAADDSGLPNDRFFAVRPEGSVSTLKIQRTERGDSAVYLCASSSTGTSSGELFFGEGSRLTVL.

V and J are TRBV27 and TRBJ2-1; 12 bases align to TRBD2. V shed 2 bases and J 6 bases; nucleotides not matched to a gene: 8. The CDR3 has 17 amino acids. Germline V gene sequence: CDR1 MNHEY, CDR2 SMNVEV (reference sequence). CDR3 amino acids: CASSLPSGRAIRNEQFF. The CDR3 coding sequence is TGTGCCAGCAGTTTACCTAGCGGGAGGGCCATACGCAATGAGCAGTTCTTC.

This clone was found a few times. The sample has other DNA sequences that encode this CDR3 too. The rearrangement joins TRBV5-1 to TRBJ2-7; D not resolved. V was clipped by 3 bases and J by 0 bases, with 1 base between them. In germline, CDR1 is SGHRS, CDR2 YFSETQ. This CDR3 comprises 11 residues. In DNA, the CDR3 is TGCGCCAGCAGCTCCTCCTACGAGCAGTACTTC. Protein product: CASSSSYEQYF.